The 29 T cell receptor beta chains listed next were all sequenced from one sample in a study of PD-1 blockade in classical Hodgkin lymphoma. Time point indicated: cycle 4 day 1 (C4D1), after 5 to 7 weeks of nivolumab. Every patient relapsed after autologous stem cell transplantation, and brentuximab vedotin exposure varied. Method: immunoSEQ multiplex PCR; TCRdb's copy keeps in-frame clones and lacks some. The table lists roughly 94,000 clones, about 92% of them singletons. Here the sequenced sample was peripheral blood mononuclear cells (PBMCs), taken before the fourth cycle of nivolumab. The receptors originated from a human donor with classical Hodgkin lymphoma.

This chain connects TRBV19 to TRBJ2-7, with D hard to call. The germline V gene encodes CDR1 LNHDA and CDR2 SQIVND (reference sequence). The CDR3 is 14 residues long. V was clipped by 1 base and J by 0 bases, with 7 bases between them. The CDR3 loop reads CASSIAGYSYEQYF. As DNA, the CDR3 is TGTGCCAGTAGTATAGCGGGTTACTCCTACGAGCAGTACTTC.

The rearrangement uses TRBV28 and TRBJ2-5; a possible D gene is TRBD2 (6 bases). Germline CDR1 is MDHEN and CDR2 is SYDVKM. The CDR3 is made up of 13 amino acids. The V end was cut by 1 base, the J end by 4 bases, with 7 bases between. The CDR3 DNA reads as TGTGCCAGCAGTTTATCCGGGGGAGAGACCCAGTACTTC. It yields the protein CASSLSGGETQYF.

The chain carries TRBV5-6 and TRBJ2-1; 11 nucleotides match TRBD2. V dropped 2 bases and J dropped 6; count of bases not matched to a gene: 10. The length of the CDR3 is 17 residues. Germline V CDR1 and CDR2: SGHDT, YYEEEE. Here the CDR3 reads CASSFDSGTSGSNEQFF. The CDR3, as DNA: TGTGCCAGCAGCTTCGATTCCGGGACTAGCGGTAGCAATGAGCAGTTCTTC.

The V and J genes are TRBV5-1 and TRBJ2-7, with TRBD1 matching over 7 bases. V shed 0 bases and J 6 bases; nucleotides not matched to a gene: 6. In germline, CDR1 is SGHRS, CDR2 YFSETQ. The CDR3 loop spans 14 amino acids. The CDR3 nucleotides read TGCGCCAGCAGCTTGGGACAGGGTTCCAGCGAGCAGTACTTC. Translated, it gives CASSLGQGSSEQYF.

The gene calls are TRBV7-2 and TRBJ2-5, with TRBD2 as a possible D gene (6 bases). V was pared by 5 bases and J by 5 bases, with 15 bases between. The CDR3 spans 14 residues. Germline CDR1 reads SGHTA; CDR2 reads FQGNSA. The DNA for the CDR3 is TGTGCCAGCAGCCGGGGACTTTCTCAGGAGACCCAGTACTTC. Its protein is CASSRGLSQETQYF.

This sequence joins TRBV2 and TRBJ2-7; D is possibly TRBD1 (6 bases). Germline CDR1 SNHLY, CDR2 FYNNEI. Trimming took 4 bases from V and 6 from J, leaving 13 bases between them. CDR3 length: 13 amino acids. CDR3 DNA sequence: TGTGCCAGCAGTGCAGGACAGCCCCTCGAGCAGTACTTC. This encodes CASSAGQPLEQYF.

The chain employs TRBV6-6 and TRBJ2-7; perhaps TRBD1 as D (6 bases). The CDR3 extends over 14 amino acids. The germline gives CDR1 MNHNY, CDR2 SVGAGI (reference sequence). With 7 bases removed from V and 1 base from J, the gap between germline ends came to 14 bases. The CDR3 region has the DNA TGTGCCAGCACAAGGGGGATAGGTTCCTACGAGCAGTACTTC. Its translation is CASTRGIGSYEQYF.

The DNA of the CDR3 is TGTGCCAGCAGCGTAGAAGCTGGACCTAGCACAGATACGCAGTATTTT. This sequence encodes CASSVEAGPSTDTQYF. The V gene is TRBV9, the J gene TRBJ2-3, with no clear D. V was pared by 0 bases and J by 0 bases, with 11 bases between. The CDR3 sequence is 16 residues long. Per germline, CDR1 SGDLS and CDR2 YYNGEE.

V gene TRBV27 combines with J gene TRBJ2-1; 11 positions match TRBD2. Germline trimming cut 7 bases from V and 5 bases from J; bases unmatched to any gene: 13. The length of the CDR3 is 17 residues. The V gene's germline CDR1 is MNHEY and CDR2 SMNVEV (reference sequence). The CDR3 DNA reads as TGTGCCAGCACTAGCGGGAGGACCTCGATATATCACAATGAGCAGTTCTTC. As protein: CASTSGRTSIYHNEQFF.

The rearrangement uses TRBV7-6 and TRBJ2-7; 7 bases line up with TRBD1. J gave up 2 bases and V 5 bases, and 12 bases lay outside the gene matches. Germline-derived CDR1 and CDR2 are SGHVS and FNYEAQ. CDR3 size: 16 residues. CDR3 amino acids: CASSDRTGPITYEQYF. DNA for the CDR3: TGTGCCAGCAGCGATCGGACAGGTCCGATCACCTACGAGCAGTACTTC.

The chain employs TRBV7-2 and TRBJ1-5; D uncertain. The germline CDR1 and CDR2 sequences are SGHTA and FQGNSA. This CDR3 is built from 15 residues. Trimming took off 5 bases at V and 0 bases at J, with 11 bases between the two ends. CDR3 region: CASSPRSYSNQPQHF. DNA of the CDR3: TGTGCCAGCAGCCCTCGGTCTTATAGCAATCAGCCCCAGCATTTT.

V usage is TRBV6-6 and J usage is TRBJ1-2; D is ambiguous. Deletions cut 0 bases from V and 8 bases from J, with 10 bases between. The V gene's germline CDR1 is MNHNY and CDR2 SVGAGI (reference sequence). The CDR3 has 13 amino acids. CDR3: CASSYSGEGGYTF. CDR3 bases: TGTGCCAGCAGTTACTCGGGAGAAGGGGGCTACACCTTC.

The rearrangement uses TRBV27 and TRBJ1-5; TRBD1 matches 8 bases. Germline values: CDR1 MNHEY, CDR2 SMNVEV (reference sequence). Trimming at V came to 5 bases and at J to 2 bases, leaving 2 bases not matched to a gene. CDR3 length equals 14 residues. The CDR3 coding sequence is TGTGCCAGCAGTCCAGGGGGCGGCAATCAGCCCCAGCATTTT. Translation gives CASSPGGGNQPQHF.

The chain uses TRBV29-1 and TRBJ1-2; 10 positions agree with TRBD1. Trimming took 4 bases from V and 7 from J; bases not matched to a gene: 6. This CDR3 comprises 13 residues. Germline V gives CDR1 SQVTM, CDR2 ANQGSEA. Here the CDR3 reads CSVASRDRGGYTF. In nucleotides, the CDR3 is TGCAGCGTTGCGTCACGGGACAGGGGTGGCTACACCTTC. The full variable domain, rest sourced from reference TRBV29-1 and TRBJ1-2, is SAVISQKPSRDICQRGTSLTIQCQVDSQVTMMFWYRQQPGQSLTLIATANQGSEATYESGFVIDKFPISRPNLTFSTLTVSNMSPEDSSIYLCSVASRDRGGYTFGSGTRLTVV.

The chain employs TRBV10-3 and TRBJ2-7; tentatively, D is TRBD1 or TRBD2 (5 bases each). The CDR3 is made up of 14 amino acids. CDR1 is ENHRY and CDR2 is SYGVKD in the germline V gene. The V end lost 5 bases, the J end lost 0 bases, and 11 bases lay between the germline ends. As DNA, the CDR3 is TGTGCCATCAGTTCCGGGACCCCCTCCTACGAGCAGTACTTC. This codes for CAISSGTPSYEQYF.

This rearrangement joins TRBV27 to TRBJ2-1; no clear D. Trimming removed 5 bases from V and 6 bases from J, with 20 bases in between. Germline CDR1 and CDR2: MNHEY and SMNVEV (reference sequence). The CDR3 runs 16 residues. This CDR3 is CASSHRSQITSNEQFF. CDR3 coding DNA: TGTGCCAGCAGTCACCGAAGTCAGATTACTTCCAATGAGCAGTTCTTC.

The chain uses TRBV28 and TRBJ1-1; 8 bases map to TRBD1. The CDR3 has 14 residues. Per the germline V gene, CDR1 is MDHEN and CDR2 is SYDVKM. The J segment lost 1 base and the V segment lost 5 bases, leaving 3 bases of the junction unmatched. CDR3 nucleotides: TGTGCCAGCAGTCAGACAGGGGCGAACACTGAAGCTTTCTTT. Translating gives CASSQTGANTEAFF.

This chain uses TRBV7-2 with TRBJ2-7; 9 bases line up with TRBD1. The V segment lost 1 base and the J segment 5 bases; nucleotides outside the gene matches: 9. The V gene's germline CDR1 is SGHTA and CDR2 FQGNSA. The CDR3 length is 16 residues. The CDR3 DNA reads as TGTGCCAGCAGCTTAGGTTTTGGGACAGGGATGAACGAGCAGTACTTC. Protein: CASSLGFGTGMNEQYF. The full variable domain, completed using reference TRBV7-2 and TRBJ2-7, is GAGVSQSPSNKVTEKGKDVELRCDPISGHTALYWYRQSLGQGLEFLIYFQGNSAPDKSGLPSDRFSAERTGGSVSTLTIQRTQQEDSAVYLCASSLGFGTGMNEQYFGPGTRLTVT.

The genes are TRBV15 and TRBJ2-7; 9 bases line up with TRBD1. Germline V gene sequence: CDR1 LNHNV, CDR2 YYDKDF (reference sequence). V lost 0 bases, J lost 1 base, and 7 bases stayed unmatched. CDR3 length: 17 residues. The CDR3 coding sequence is TGTGCCACCAGCAGAGACCCGGGACAGGGATTATCCTACGAGCAGTACTTC. Translated: CATSRDPGQGLSYEQYF.

The chain uses TRBV9 and TRBJ2-3, with unresolved D. This CDR3 contains 12 residues. The germline gives CDR1 SGDLS, CDR2 YYNGEE. The V and J ends lost 0 bases and 10 bases respectively, with 9 bases between them. CDR3 nucleotide sequence: TGTGCCAGCAGCGTAGAACCTAATGCGCAGTATTTT. The encoded protein is CASSVEPNAQYF.

The rearrangement joins TRBV28 to TRBJ1-5; D is possibly TRBD1 (5 bases). CDR1 is MDHEN and CDR2 is SYDVKM in the germline V gene. The CDR3 runs 15 residues. With 2 bases removed from V and 5 bases from J, the gap between germline ends came to 13 bases. The CDR3 spells CASSLSGRVDQPQHF. CDR3 nucleotide sequence: TGTGCCAGCAGTTTAAGCGGCAGGGTCGATCAGCCCCAGCATTTT.

The V call is TRBV9, the J call TRBJ2-3; D ambiguous. V dropped 3 bases and J dropped 0 bases, with 14 bases sitting between them. Looked up from germline, CDR1 is SGDLS and CDR2 is YYNGEE. This CDR3 spans 16 amino acids. CDR3 DNA sequence: TGTGCCAGCAGCGCCCAAGGTCCCCCTAGCACAGATACGCAGTATTTT. It is translated as CASSAQGPPSTDTQYF.

The chain recombines TRBV28 with TRBJ1-2; the match to TRBD1 covers 9 bases. Trimming took 6 bases from V and 5 from J; bases not matched to a gene: 7. Germline values: CDR1 MDHEN, CDR2 SYDVKM. The CDR3 extends over 14 amino acids. CDR3 in amino acids: CASRNPGTGYGYTF. The CDR3 nucleotides are TGTGCCAGCAGGAACCCCGGGACAGGGTATGGCTACACCTTC.

This clone was seen just once. The chain uses TRBV2 and TRBJ2-5, with D perhaps TRBD2 (5 bases). Germline V CDR1 and CDR2: SNHLY, FYNNEI. Trimming cost V 3 bases and J 4 bases, with 12 bases left between them. The CDR3 extends over 14 amino acids. CDR3: CASSDLLVGETQYF. For the CDR3, the DNA is TGTGCCAGCAGTGACCTACTAGTAGGAGAGACCCAGTACTTC. The variable domain in full, with the rest retrieved from reference TRBV2 and TRBJ2-5, is EPEVTQTPSHQVTQMGQEVILRCVPISNHLYFYWYRQILGQKVEFLVSFYNNEISEKSEIFDDQFSVERPDGSNFTLKIRSTKLEDSAMYFCASSDLLVGETQYFGPGTRLLVL.

The gene calls are TRBV27 and TRBJ2-5; weak D call: TRBD1 (5 bases). V was clipped by 2 bases and J by 4 bases, with 20 bases between them. Germline V gene sequence: CDR1 MNHEY, CDR2 SMNVEV (reference sequence). The CDR3 consists of 17 residues. Written as DNA, the CDR3 is TGTGCCAGCAGTTTAGTCCAGGGATTCTTTAACGGAGAGACCCAGTACTTC. Amino acid sequence: CASSLVQGFFNGETQYF.

This clone was recorded a few times. The J gene is TRBJ2-1, the V gene TRBV11-3, with D possibly TRBD2 on 6 matching bases. V was cut by 5 bases and J by 13 bases, with 15 bases left in between. CDR1 is SGHNT, CDR2 YENEEA, per germline. This CDR3 has 12 amino acids. CDR3: CASSQTGTDQFF. The CDR3 DNA follows: TGTGCCAGCAGCCAAACCGGGACTGATCAGTTCTTC.

The J gene is TRBJ2-7, the V gene TRBV28; the D gene is possibly TRBD1 (5 bases). V lost 3 bases to trimming and J lost 1 base, with 13 bases between them. The CDR3 spans 15 residues. Germline V gene sequence: CDR1 MDHEN, CDR2 SYDVKM. The CDR3 protein is CASSFPAGLSYEQYF. The CDR3 DNA reads as TGTGCCAGCAGTTTCCCGGCAGGGCTTTCCTACGAGCAGTACTTC.

The chain combines TRBV10-3 with TRBJ2-1; TRBD2 aligns across 12 bases. With V trimmed by 7 bases and J by 5 bases, 6 bases remained unmatched. CDR1 is ENHRY, CDR2 SYGVKD, per germline. This CDR3 region has 15 residues. The CDR3 nucleotides are TGTGCCATCACTATGACTAGCGGGAGCGACAATGAGCAGTTCTTC. Its protein product is CAITMTSGSDNEQFF.

V and J are TRBV7-3 and TRBJ2-7; no reliable D call. The germline V gene has CDR1 SGHTA and CDR2 FQGTGA. CDR3 length: 14 amino acids. V lost 7 bases and J 1 base, leaving 14 bases between the germline ends. The CDR3 loop reads CASTKTTESYEQYF. For the CDR3, the DNA is TGTGCCAGCACAAAGACAACCGAGTCCTACGAGCAGTACTTC.